These 28 T cell receptor beta chains share one sample of origin, sequenced in a study of read filtering for tumor transcriptome and immune sequencing. From roughly 0.4 ug of RNA, a library with molecular barcoded alpha/delta and beta/gamma adaptors was made. MiXCR, run by TCRdb on the reads, gives a single entry per CDR3 protein. Found here are tens of thousands of distinct CDR3 sequences, approximately 12% of them singletons; the top ten hold 14% to 15%. The source material was a population of CD138-negative cells sorted from bone marrow. These receptors were taken from a donor aged 40 or over with multiple myeloma.

This clonotype was seen a few times. The junction differs from germline at one of its ends, possibly a read error. The V gene is TRBV20-1, the J gene TRBJ2-1; 8 nucleotides line up with TRBD1. Germline assignment: CDR1 DFQATT and CDR2 SNEGSKA (reference sequence). The CDR3 totals 18 residues. In nucleotides, the CDR3 is TGCAGTGCTAGAGCTAATCCCAGGGGGCTAGTTTCCTACAACGAGCAGCTCTTC. As protein: CSARANPRGLVSYNEQLF.

A note on this clonotype: This likely came from a read error, as a far larger clone is one base away. The chain couples TRBV27 to TRBJ1-1; 7 bases are shared with TRBD1. The CDR3 is 15 residues long. Germline CDR1 and CDR2: MNHEY and SMNVEV (reference sequence). CDR3 region: CASSPDRAGDSPLYF. CDR3 DNA: TGTGCCAGCAGTCCAGACAGGGCCGGAGATTCACCCCTCTACTTT.

At least ten counts were recorded for this clonotype. This chain links TRBV2 with TRBJ2-7; D possibly uses TRBD1 or TRBD2 (5 bases each). Germline V gene sequence: CDR1 SNHLY, CDR2 FYNNEI. Trimming removed 6 bases from V and 2 bases from J, with 17 bases in between. CDR3 length equals 15 residues. CDR3 bases: TGTGCCAGCAGCGACTTATCGGGGCCGACCTACGAGCAGTACTTC. This gives the protein CASSDLSGPTYEQYF.

Comments on this clonotype: This could be a read error, since a much larger clone is one nucleotide away. The chain carries TRBV7-2 and TRBJ2-7, with D tentatively TRBD1 (5 bases). Per the germline V gene, CDR1 is SGHTA and CDR2 is FQGNSA. This CDR3 region has 12 residues. The CDR3 nucleotides read TGTGCCAGCAGCTTGAACAGGTACGAGCGGTACTTC. This codes for CASSLNRYERYF.

Points on this clonotype: One end of the junction varies from germline; a read error may be responsible. The V call is TRBV2, the J call TRBJ1-5; D unclear. This CDR3 is 15 amino acids long. CDR1 is SNHLY and CDR2 is FYNNEI in the germline V gene. CDR3 amino acids: CASRGERYSDQLQHF. CDR3 nucleotides: TGTGCCAGCAGGGGAGAAAGGTATAGCGATCAGCTCCAGCATTTT.

This clonotype came up many times. The junction shows a germline mismatch at one end, possibly a read error. The V and J genes are TRBV5-5 and TRBJ1-1; D is unclear. This CDR3 has 14 residues. Germline V gene sequence: CDR1 SGHKS, CDR2 YYEKEE (reference sequence). This CDR3 reads CPSSFSGMNTEASF. For the CDR3, the DNA is TGTCCCAGCAGCTTCTCCGGAATGAACACTGAAGCTTCCTTT.

This clonotype was seen at least ten times. The V and J genes are TRBV6-5 and TRBJ1-1, with TRBD1 matching over 7 bases. Germline V lookup: CDR1 MNHEY, CDR2 SVGAGI. J was trimmed by 8 bases and V by 6 bases; bases with no gene match: 6. The CDR3 contains 12 residues. This CDR3 reads CASSPTTGEAFF. The CDR3 DNA sequence: TGTGCCAGCAGCCCAACGACAGGGGAAGCTTTCTTT.

This clonotype occurred many times. The chain combines TRBV3-1 with TRBJ2-2; the match to TRBD2 covers 7 bases. Germline CDR1 reads LGHDT; CDR2 reads YNNKEL (reference sequence). The CDR3 is 15 amino acids. The junction had 7 bases not matched to a gene; V was cut back by 4 bases and J by 5 bases. The CDR3 sequence is CASSPPGRRTGELFF. The CDR3 nucleotides read TGTGCCAGCAGCCCTCCCGGGAGGAGGACCGGGGAGCTGTTTTTT.

Many counts were recorded for this clonotype. The chain combines TRBV4-1 with TRBJ2-5; 8 bases match TRBD1. CDR3 size: 16 residues. Germline V gene data show CDR1 as MGHRA and CDR2 as YSYEKL. V lost 1 base to trimming and J lost 5 bases; unmatched junction nucleotides: 9. This CDR3 reads CASSQGTGMSVETQYF. CDR3 coding DNA: TGCGCCAGCAGCCAAGGGACAGGGATGTCGGTTGAGACCCAGTACTTC.

A word on this clonotype: One junction end does not reproduce the germline sequence, and a read error may be involved. The CDR3 nucleotides are TGCGCCAGCAGTTTAGGGCCGGGGAGGGGGCTCGCTAAAAACATTCAGTACTTC. Translating gives CASSLGPGRGLAKNIQYF. This rearrangement joins TRBV6-5 to TRBJ2-4, with D perhaps assigned TRBD1 or TRBD2 (7 bases each). Germline CDR1 reads MNHEY; CDR2 reads SVGAGI. CDR3 length: 18 residues.

This clonotype was counted many times. The V gene is TRBV7-2, the J gene TRBJ2-3, with D possibly TRBD1 on 5 matching bases. V shed 1 base and J shed 3 bases, with 11 bases lying between them. There are 15 residues in the CDR3. Per the germline V gene, CDR1 is SGHTA and CDR2 is FQGNSA. The CDR3 sequence: CASSLGPGRTDTQYF. The CDR3 region has the DNA TGTGCCAGCAGCTTAGGTCCAGGGCGTACAGATACGCAGTATTTT. Together with reference TRBV7-2 and TRBJ2-3, the CDR3 gives the full variable domain: GAGVSQSPSNKVTEKGKDVELRCDPISGHTALYWYRQSLGQGLEFLIYFQGNSAPDKSGLPSDRFSAERTGGSVSTLTIQRTQQEDSAVYLCASSLGPGRTDTQYFGPGTRLTVL.

This clonotype was seen once. V usage is TRBV20-1 and J usage is TRBJ1-2; D possibly corresponds to TRBD1 (5 bases). The CDR3 extends over 14 amino acids. The V end lost 6 bases, the J end lost 2 bases, and 16 bases lay between the germline ends. Germline CDR1 DFQATT, CDR2 SNEGSKA (reference sequence). The CDR3 nucleotides are TGCAGTGCCAGAAGTCCGGGACGAAACTATGGCTACACCTTC. Residues: CSARSPGRNYGYTF.

As for this clonotype: This may be a read error: a much more frequent sequence differs by one nucleotide. The chain links TRBV6-2 or TRBV6-3 to TRBJ1-5; D is undetermined. TRBJ2-3 matches the DNA end more closely, so the J call is doubtful. Germline CDR1 MNHEY, CDR2 SVGEGT. This CDR3 contains 14 residues. CDR3 in DNA: TGTGCCAGCAGCGAGTCCGTAGGGCATCAGCCCCAGTATTTT. Its translation: CASSESVGHQPQYF.

This clonotype appeared many times. The junction and the germline gene differ at one end; a read error may be behind it. The genes are TRBV5-1 and TRBJ1-2, with 12 bases fitting TRBD1. The CDR3 consists of 14 residues. CDR1 and CDR2 (germline): SGHRS, YFSETQ. The CDR3 loop is CASSSGTGGYSYTF. The CDR3 coding sequence is TGCGCCAGCAGCTCGGGGACAGGGGGCTATAGCTACACCTTC.

The table lists this clonotype with many counts. The chain uses TRBV29-1 and TRBJ1-1; possibly TRBD1 for D (5 bases). Trimming removed 4 bases from V and 1 base from J, with 10 bases in between. Per the germline V gene, CDR1 is SQVTM and CDR2 is ANQGSEA. The CDR3 runs to 13 residues. CDR3 nucleotide sequence: TGCAGCGTTGTTCTGGGGCAGAACACTGAAGCTTTCTTT. Residues: CSVVLGQNTEAFF.

This clonotype came up many times. The genes are TRBV7-9 and TRBJ1-5; D not resolved. The CDR3 spans 14 residues. Germline V gene data show CDR1 as SEHNR and CDR2 as FQNEAQ (reference sequence). V gave up 3 bases and J gave up 5 bases, with 11 bases separating them. CDR3 region: CASSLGNGDQPQHF. As DNA, the CDR3 is TGTGCCAGCAGCTTGGGCAATGGCGATCAGCCCCAGCATTTT. Drawing the rest from reference TRBV7-9 and TRBJ1-5, the complete variable domain is DTGVSQNPRHKITKRGQNVTFRCDPISEHNRLYWYRQTLGQGPEFLTYFQNEAQLEKSRLLSDRFSAERPKGSFSTLEIQRTEQGDSAMYLCASSLGNGDQPQHFGDGTRLSIL.

This clonotype was seen repeatedly, ten times or more. The chain combines TRBV27 with TRBJ2-1; D is tentatively TRBD1 or TRBD2 (5 bases each). V lost 5 bases to trimming and J lost 6 bases, with 14 bases between them. The CDR3 runs to 14 residues. Per germline, CDR1 MNHEY and CDR2 SMNVEV (reference sequence). The chain's CDR3 is CASSHGTGPNEQFF. The CDR3 nucleotides are TGTGCCAGCAGTCACGGGACGGGGCCCAATGAGCAGTTCTTC.

This clonotype was seen repeatedly, ten times or more. The CDR3 nucleotides are TGCAGCGTCTCGGACAGGGGAATGAACACTGAAGCTTTCTTT. As protein: CSVSDRGMNTEAFF. This chain joins TRBV29-1 and TRBJ1-1; TRBD1 agrees at 9 bases. Germline loops: CDR1 SQVTM, CDR2 ANQGSEA. V shed 6 bases and J 0 bases; nucleotides not matched to a gene: 5. This CDR3 has 14 amino acids.

This clonotype came up many times. The J gene is TRBJ1-5, the V gene TRBV27, with a possible D match to TRBD1 (6 bases). V lost 5 bases and J 7 bases, leaving 9 bases between the germline ends. Germline V lookup: CDR1 MNHEY, CDR2 SMNVEV (reference sequence). The CDR3 is made up of 12 amino acids. Written as DNA, the CDR3 is TGTGCCAGCAGTGCAGGGGTCCAGCCCCAGCATTTT. It encodes CASSAGVQPQHF.

There are many counts of this clonotype. The rearrangement links TRBV20-1 to TRBJ1-2; perhaps TRBD1 as D (5 bases). Looked up from germline, CDR1 is DFQATT and CDR2 is SNEGSKA (reference sequence). The CDR3 totals 12 residues. Between the trimmed V and J ends, which lost 5 bases and 4 bases, there was a span of 11 bases. CDR3 amino acids: CSAPGHPYGYTF. The CDR3 DNA is TGCAGTGCTCCTGGACACCCCTATGGCTACACCTTC.

A remark on this clonotype: The junction departs from germline at one end; a sequencing error may be responsible. The chain employs TRBV20-1 and TRBJ2-1, with a possible D match to TRBD1 (5 bases). The V gene's germline CDR1 is DFQATT and CDR2 SNEGSKA (reference sequence). The CDR3 consists of 18 residues. The CDR3 DNA reads TGTAGTGCTAGTGCGAATCCCAGGGTGCTAGTTTCCTACAATGAGCAGTTCTTC. Translation: CSASANPRVLVSYNEQFF.

A remark on this clonotype: The junction does not match germline at one end; this may be a read error. The V call is TRBV19, the J call TRBJ1-4; D is uncertain. The CDR3 is made up of 14 amino acids. The germline gives CDR1 LNHDA, CDR2 SQIVND (reference sequence). CDR3 sequence: CASSIGGVRDSRYF. CDR3 sequence (DNA): TGTGCCAGTAGTATAGGAGGAGTTCGGGATTCGCGGTATTTT.

Ten or more counts support this clonotype. V is TRBV19 and J is TRBJ2-1; the D gene is possibly TRBD2 (6 bases). Germline CDR1 LNHDA, CDR2 SQIVND (reference sequence). The CDR3 is 13 residues long. V gave up 5 bases and J gave up 3 bases, with 8 bases separating them. The CDR3 region has the DNA TGTGCCAGTAGTCCGCGGGACTACAATGAGCAGTTCTTC. Translating it yields CASSPRDYNEQFF.

Many counts were recorded for this clonotype. The chain uses TRBV20-1 and TRBJ2-7; D may be TRBD1 (5 bases). There are 15 residues in the CDR3. Trimming shortened V by 6 bases and J by 3 bases, and 21 bases separated the two germline ends. Germline V CDR1 and CDR2: DFQATT, SNEGSKA (reference sequence). The CDR3 DNA reads as TGCAGTGCCAGGCCCCCCCTGGCAGGGCGCTACGAGCAGTACTTC. It translates to CSARPPLAGRYEQYF.

About this clonotype itself: A junction end diverges from the germline sequence, so it may reflect a read error. The rearrangement uses TRBV29-1 and TRBJ2-1; D is perhaps TRBD2 (5 bases). The germline gives CDR1 SQVTM, CDR2 ANQGSEA. The CDR3 extends over 14 amino acids. The CDR3 nucleotides read TGCAGCGTTGTAGGACTGATGGAGGTGAATGAGCAGTTTTTC. Its translation: CSVVGLMEVNEQFF.

This clonotype was seen many times. The chain uses TRBV6-2 or TRBV6-3 and TRBJ2-3; D remains unclear. Trimming shortened V by 0 bases and J by 0 bases, and 7 bases separated the two germline ends. CDR1 is MNHEY and CDR2 is SVGEGT in the germline V gene. The CDR3 runs to 15 residues. The CDR3 DNA reads TGTGCCAGCAGTTACTCATCGGTTAGCACAGATACGCAGTATTTT. Translation gives CASSYSSVSTDTQYF.

Many counts were recorded for this clonotype. The rearrangement joins TRBV25-1 to TRBJ2-1, with TRBD2 matching over 11 bases. The germline gives CDR1 MGHDK, CDR2 SYGVNS. CDR3 length: 12 amino acids. The CDR3, as DNA: TGTGCGAGCGGACTAGCGGGCAATGAGCAGTTCTTC. It specifies CASGLAGNEQFF.

This clonotype was detected many times. The CDR3 protein is CASSFGVGGMSNQPQHF. As DNA, the CDR3 is TGTGCCAGCAGCTTCGGTGTAGGGGGCATGAGCAATCAGCCCCAGCATTTT. The chain carries TRBV5-5 and TRBJ1-5; 7 bases map to TRBD1. Per germline, CDR1 SGHKS and CDR2 YYEKEE (reference sequence). With 2 bases clipped from V and 1 base from J, the junction kept 9 bases outside the gene matches. This CDR3 has 17 residues.